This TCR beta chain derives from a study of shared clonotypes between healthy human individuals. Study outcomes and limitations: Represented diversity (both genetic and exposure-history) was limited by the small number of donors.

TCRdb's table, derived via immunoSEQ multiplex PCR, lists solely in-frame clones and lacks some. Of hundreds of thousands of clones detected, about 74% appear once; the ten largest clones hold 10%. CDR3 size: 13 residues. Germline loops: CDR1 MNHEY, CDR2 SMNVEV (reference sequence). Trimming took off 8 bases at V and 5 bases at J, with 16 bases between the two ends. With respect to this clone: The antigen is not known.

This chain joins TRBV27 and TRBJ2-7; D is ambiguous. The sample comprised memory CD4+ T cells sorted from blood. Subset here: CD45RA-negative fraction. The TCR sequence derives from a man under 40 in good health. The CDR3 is CASSPIPPHEQYF. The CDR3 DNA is TGTGCCAGCTCCCCTATCCCCCCCCACGAGCAGTACTTC.